This T cell receptor beta chain is from a study of PD-1 blockade in classical Hodgkin lymphoma. Whole-study context: The nivolumab dose that patients received was 3 mg/kg, given intravenously every 2 weeks.

Repertoires were generated with immunoSEQ multiplex PCR, while TCRdb's copy carries only in-frame clones and drops some. Altogether over 9,500 clones are present, around four fifths being singletons, with the ten largest covering 45% to 50%. J was trimmed by 4 bases and V by 4 bases; bases with no gene match: 6. Germline-derived CDR1 and CDR2 are SGHNT and YYREEE (reference sequence). The CDR3 consists of 16 residues. This clone was recorded once. The antigen is not known. Time point in this sample: cycle 4 day 1 (C4D1), after 6 weeks of nivolumab. All trial patients relapsed after autologous stem cell transplantation. Study findings and constraints: Healthy donors were reported to have higher baseline TCR diversity than newly diagnosed patients. By cycle point C4D1, TCR diversity had risen significantly in CD4+ cells (but not CD8+ cells).

The receptor comes from a human donor with classical Hodgkin lymphoma. The rearrangement links TRBV5-4 to TRBJ2-3, with 13 nucleotides matching TRBD2. The sequences come from peripheral blood mononuclear cells (PBMCs), collected before the fourth cycle of nivolumab. The CDR3 loop is CASSPRLAGGADTQYF. DNA of the CDR3: TGTGCCAGCAGCCCCAGACTAGCGGGAGGAGCAGATACGCAGTATTTT.